Sequencing of this T cell receptor beta chain was carried out in a study of blood T cell repertoires in COVID-19. About the research overall: Sites in the United States, Italy and Spain provided acute and convalescent COVID-19 samples. Sources were T cells, B-cell-depleted T cells, or PBMCs; the material itself was cDNA or gDNA.

V was clipped by 7 bases and J by 7 bases; unmatched bases: 5. Germline V CDR1 and CDR2: MNHEY, SVGAGI. The CDR3 runs 13 residues. In the authors' methods: Amplified reference gene primers provided the basis for estimating nucleated cell counts. Profiling relied on immunoSEQ multiplex PCR, and the TCRdb table lists in-frame clones only, not all of them. V and J calls and clone size are given by that table; D and trimming were obtained from the DNA. The table records approximately 250,000 clones, around 80% of them present only once. The chain combines TRBV6-5 with TRBJ1-2; 11 bases align to TRBD1. The sequencing sample was made of PBMCs or T cells enriched from blood (not recorded which). This receptor was obtained from a man aged 30 to 39 with acute COVID-19. The CDR3 here is CASTGDRGFGYTF. The CDR3 DNA reads as TGTGCCAGCACCGGGGACAGGGGGTTTGGCTACACCTTC.